These 21 T cell receptor beta chains share one sample of origin, sequenced in a study of response to subunit inactivated influenza vaccine. One entry per CDR3 protein results from TCRdb running MiXCR on the RT-PCR reads. This table holds more than 550,000 distinct CDR3 sequences, 12% found once. Sequences were derived from PBMCs from blood, sampled on the day of vaccination. The receptor set was obtained from a man aged 50-59 years who received an inactivated influenza vaccine.

This clonotype appeared a few times. The V and J genes are TRBV15 and TRBJ2-7, with D tentatively TRBD1 (5 bases). The CDR3 contains 13 residues. With 3 bases removed from V and 5 bases from J, the gap between germline ends came to 11 bases. The V gene's germline CDR1 is LNHNV and CDR2 YYDKDF (reference sequence). Here the CDR3 reads CATSSSFRDEQYF. In nucleotides, the CDR3 is TGTGCCACCAGCAGTAGCTTCAGGGACGAGCAGTACTTC. Full variable domain (remainder filled in from reference TRBV15 and TRBJ2-7): DAMVIQNPRYQVTQFGKPVTLSCSQTLNHNVMYWYQQKSSQAPKLLFHYYDKDFNNEADTPDNFQSRRPNTSFCFLDIRSPGLGDTAMYLCATSSSFRDEQYFGPGTRLTVT.

The chain couples TRBV4-2 to TRBJ2-7; TRBD1 might be the D (5 bases). Trimming removed 0 bases at V and 5 bases at J, with 14 bases between. This CDR3 is 15 amino acids long. Germline CDR1 and CDR2: LGHNA and YNFKEQ. DNA for the CDR3: TGTGCCAGCAGCCAAGAACTCCTGGGGCACCACGAGCAGTACTTC. It is translated as CASSQELLGHHEQYF.

This clonotype was recorded a few times. V usage is TRBV4-2 and J usage is TRBJ2-1; 9 bases are shared with TRBD1. The CDR3 consists of 15 residues. Trimming cost V 0 bases and J 3 bases; bases outside gene matches: 0. The germline CDR1 and CDR2 sequences are LGHNA and YNFKEQ. DNA of the CDR3: TGTGCCAGCAGCCAAGAGGGACAGGGCTACAATGAGCAGTTCTTC. This encodes CASSQEGQGYNEQFF.

This chain connects TRBV20-1 to TRBJ2-5, with 8 bases lining up with TRBD1. Trimming at V came to 5 bases and at J to 5 bases, leaving 4 bases not matched to a gene. The CDR3 covers 12 residues. Germline-derived CDR1 and CDR2 are DFQATT and SNEGSKA (reference sequence). CDR3 DNA: TGCAGTGCTCAGGGGGCGGGGGAGACCCAGTACTTC. It translates to CSAQGAGETQYF.

CDR3 amino acids: CASSPPGRTGGTDTQYF. The CDR3 coding sequence is TGTGCCAGCTCACCACCGGGTCGGACAGGAGGCACAGATACGCAGTATTTT. The chain is built from TRBV18 and TRBJ2-3, with TRBD1 matching 7 bases. J gave up 1 base and V 0 bases, and 7 bases lay outside the gene matches. The length of the CDR3 is 17 residues. The germline V gene encodes CDR1 KGHSH and CDR2 LQKENI.

The gene calls are TRBV7-2 and TRBJ2-4, with TRBD1 matching over 7 bases. This CDR3 spans 12 amino acids. Germline V gene sequence: CDR1 SGHTA, CDR2 FQGNSA. The ends lost 5 bases at V and 7 bases at J; junction bases unmatched: 2. CDR3 bases: TGTGCCAGCAGCCCACAGGGGAACATTCAGTACTTC. Residues: CASSPQGNIQYF.

The rearrangement links TRBV11-2 to TRBJ2-3, with 8 positions matching TRBD1. The J segment lost 9 bases and the V segment lost 5 bases, leaving 4 bases of the junction unmatched. This CDR3 comprises 12 residues. Germline values: CDR1 SGHAT, CDR2 FQNNGV. DNA of the CDR3: TGTGCCAGCAGCCCCGACAGGGGAACGCAGTATTTT. It translates to CASSPDRGTQYF. The full variable domain, completed using reference TRBV11-2 and TRBJ2-3, is EAGVAQSPRYKIIEKRQSVAFWCNPISGHATLYWYQQILGQGPKLLIQFQNNGVVDDSQLPKDRFSAERLKGVDSTLKIQPAKLEDSAVYLCASSPDRGTQYFGPGTRLTVL.

This clonotype occurred a few times. The J gene is TRBJ2-3, the V gene TRBV21-1. TRBV21-1 has pseudogene status. The CDR3 is 15 amino acids. The CDR3 region is CASSKVGGDTDTQYF. CDR3 coding DNA: TGTGCCAGCAGCAAAGTCGGTGGGGACACAGATACGCAGTATTTT.

This sequence joins TRBV7-2 and TRBJ1-6; D not certain. The V and J ends lost 2 bases and 6 bases respectively, with 8 bases between them. The CDR3 is 14 residues long. The V gene's germline CDR1 is SGHTA and CDR2 FQGNSA. The CDR3 nucleotides are TGTGCCAGCAGCTTAAACCCGGGTAATTCACCCCTCCACTTT. Translated, it gives CASSLNPGNSPLHF.

This clonotype was picked up a small number of times. The CDR3 loop is CASSQDGRGYPEAFF. CDR3 DNA sequence: TGCGCCAGCAGCCAAGATGGTCGGGGGTACCCTGAAGCTTTCTTT. V gene TRBV4-1 combines with J gene TRBJ1-1; D might be TRBD1 (5 bases). The V end lost 0 bases, the J end lost 6 bases, and 14 bases lay between the germline ends. CDR1 is MGHRA and CDR2 is YSYEKL in the germline V gene. The CDR3 length is 15 residues.

This clonotype was detected only once. The chain has TRBV20-1 and TRBJ2-4, with 9 bases identical to TRBD1. The trim removed 2 bases at V and 1 base at J, leaving 9 bases unmatched. This CDR3 is 17 amino acids long. Germline V CDR1 and CDR2: DFQATT, SNEGSKA (reference sequence). The DNA for the CDR3 is TGCAGTGCTAGAACTCTCACCGGGACAGGGGCCAAAAACATTCAGTACTTC. Its translation is CSARTLTGTGAKNIQYF.

This rearrangement joins TRBV6-2 or TRBV6-3 to TRBJ2-7; a possible D gene is TRBD1 (5 bases). Between the trimmed V and J ends, which lost 7 bases and 2 bases, there was a span of 12 bases. Germline V gene sequence: CDR1 MNHEY, CDR2 SVGEGT. This CDR3 contains 13 residues. Here the CDR3 DNA reads TGTGCCAGCACCACAGGCCCTACCTACGAGCAGTACTTC. It codes for CASTTGPTYEQYF.

The chain carries TRBV15 and TRBJ2-4, with D possibly matching TRBD2 (7 bases). Germline V gives CDR1 LNHNV, CDR2 YYDKDF (reference sequence). The CDR3 length is 17 residues. Trimming left V 0 bases short and J 0 bases short, with 12 bases between. The CDR3 loop is CATSRDRGGLAKNIQYF. In nucleotides, the CDR3 is TGTGCCACCAGCAGAGACAGGGGAGGGCTAGCCAAAAACATTCAGTACTTC. Variable domain in full (rest from reference TRBV15 and TRBJ2-4): DAMVIQNPRYQVTQFGKPVTLSCSQTLNHNVMYWYQQKSSQAPKLLFHYYDKDFNNEADTPDNFQSRRPNTSFCFLDIRSPGLGDTAMYLCATSRDRGGLAKNIQYFGAGTRLSVL.

The rearrangement uses TRBV5-6 and TRBJ2-1; weak D call: TRBD2 (5 bases). This CDR3 is 14 amino acids long. The V gene lost 2 bases and the J gene lost 5 bases, with 11 bases spanning the gap. CDR1 and CDR2 (germline): SGHDT, YYEEEE. In DNA form, the CDR3 reads TGTGCCAGCAGCTTACTAGTAACGGACAATGAGCAGTTCTTC. It specifies CASSLLVTDNEQFF.

This clonotype was recorded at least ten times. V usage is TRBV12-3 or TRBV12-4 and J usage is TRBJ2-7; perhaps TRBD1 as D (5 bases). The V end was cut by 3 bases, the J end by 2 bases, with 20 bases between. This CDR3 has 17 residues. CDR3 DNA sequence: TGTGCCAGCAGTTTGACTTTAGGGGTCTACTCCGCCTACGAGCAGTACTTC. It translates to CASSLTLGVYSAYEQYF.

This clonotype has a count of ten or more. The rearrangement links TRBV6-2 or TRBV6-3 to TRBJ2-7, with 9 bases aligning to TRBD1. Germline V gene sequence: CDR1 MNHEY, CDR2 SVGEGT. The CDR3 runs to 14 residues. V lost 5 bases and J lost 2; bases outside the gene matches: 4. This CDR3 reads CASSRTGVTYEQYF. In nucleotides, the CDR3 is TGTGCCAGCAGTCGGACAGGGGTTACCTACGAGCAGTACTTC.

This clonotype has a handful of counts. V gene TRBV6-2 or TRBV6-3 combines with J gene TRBJ2-7, with TRBD1 identical over 9 bases. After removal of 2 bases from V and 0 bases from J, the junction contained 8 bases not matched to a gene. The CDR3 spans 17 residues. Germline V gene data show CDR1 as MNHEY and CDR2 as SVGEGT. The CDR3 nucleotides are TGTGCCAGCAGTTACCCGACCGGGACAGGGCGCTCCTACGAGCAGTACTTC. It is translated as CASSYPTGTGRSYEQYF.

This clonotype appeared many times. This sequence joins TRBV7-6 and TRBJ1-1, with 8 bases aligning to TRBD1. The CDR3 has 13 amino acids. Germline lookup yields CDR1 SGHVS and CDR2 FNYEAQ. The V and J ends lost 5 bases and 6 bases, in that order; junction bases with no gene match: 5. CDR3 sequence: CASSTGQVAEAFF. CDR3 nucleotides: TGTGCCAGCAGCACGGGACAGGTGGCTGAAGCTTTCTTT.

V is TRBV4-3 and J is TRBJ2-2, with D maybe TRBD1 (6 bases). The CDR3 length is 17 residues. CDR1 is LGHNA, CDR2 YSLEER, per germline. The V end lost 0 bases, the J end lost 4 bases, and 15 bases lay between the germline ends. CDR3 sequence (DNA): TGCGCCAGCAGCCAAGAAGAAGGGACACTTACCACCGGGGAGCTGTTTTTT. It specifies CASSQEEGTLTTGELFF.

This clonotype has ten or more counts. The chain carries TRBV12-3 or TRBV12-4 and TRBJ2-7; D assignment may be TRBD1 or TRBD2 (5 bases each). The CDR3 length is 12 residues. V gave up 5 bases and J gave up 6 bases, with 11 bases separating them. The CDR3 loop reads CASSPGTVEQYF. In DNA, the CDR3 is TGTGCCAGCAGTCCGGGGACGGTCGAGCAGTACTTC.

This clonotype showed up just a few times. The chain links TRBV6-5 to TRBJ2-2; D is uncertain. Germline-derived CDR1 and CDR2 are MNHEY and SVGAGI. This CDR3 is 17 amino acids long. V was pared by 0 bases and J by 1 base, with 12 bases between. CDR3 nucleotide sequence: TGTGCCAGCAGTTACTCGGGCATGGGCTTGAACACCGGGGAGCTGTTTTTT. Translating gives CASSYSGMGLNTGELFF.